These 28 T cell receptor beta chains share one sample of origin, sequenced in a study of blood T cell repertoires in COVID-19. Produced via immunoSEQ multiplex PCR; TCRdb's table is partial and in-frame only. Of roughly 200,000 clones listed, roughly 85% are singletons. Sequencing used PBMCs or T cells enriched from blood (not recorded which). The source of these receptors is a man aged 40-50 years who had recovered from COVID-19.

This chain joins TRBV5-1 and TRBJ2-1, with 8 bases fitting TRBD2. The CDR3 is made up of 14 amino acids. V was pared by 5 bases and J by 0 bases, with 1 base of the junction left unmatched. Germline lookup yields CDR1 SGHRS and CDR2 YFSETQ. CDR3: CASRTSDSYNEQFF. The DNA for the CDR3 is TGCGCCAGCAGGACTAGCGACTCCTACAATGAGCAGTTCTTC.

The rearrangement uses TRBV18 and TRBJ1-1, with TRBD1 identical over 10 bases. Germline CDR1 reads KGHSH; CDR2 reads LQKENI. This CDR3 comprises 17 residues. V shed 1 base and J 5 bases; nucleotides not matched to a gene: 10. In DNA, the CDR3 is TGTGCCAGCTCACCACGTGTCTCGGGGACAGGGGCAACTGAAGCTTTCTTT. This encodes CASSPRVSGTGATEAFF.

This chain joins TRBV2 and TRBJ2-7; TRBD1 might be the D (6 bases). The CDR3 extends over 14 amino acids. The V gene lost 9 bases and the J gene lost 3 bases, with 18 bases spanning the gap. Germline loops: CDR1 SNHLY, CDR2 FYNNEI. CDR3: CARSFRGAGYEQYF. In DNA, the CDR3 is TGTGCCAGGAGTTTCAGGGGCGCGGGCTACGAGCAGTACTTC.

This chain connects TRBV2 to TRBJ2-4, with D maybe TRBD1 (6 bases). The CDR3 contains 14 residues. V lost 7 bases, J lost 7 bases, and 17 bases lay in between. CDR1 and CDR2 (germline): SNHLY, FYNNEI. In nucleotides, the CDR3 is TGTGCCAGCACGAAGGGGGAAGGGCGGAACATTCAGTACTTC. This codes for CASTKGEGRNIQYF.

This clone was counted a few times. The chain is built from TRBV2 and TRBJ2-3; no definite D call. There are 15 residues in the CDR3. Germline CDR1 reads SNHLY; CDR2 reads FYNNEI. Trimming removed 6 bases from V and 6 bases from J, with 19 bases in between. CDR3 loop: CASRIQGRVADTQYF. CDR3 DNA: TGTGCCAGCAGGATCCAAGGCCGGGTTGCGGATACGCAGTATTTT.

The V call is TRBV3-1 (or the pseudogene TRBV3-2), the J call TRBJ1-1, with 7 bases identical to TRBD1. With 4 bases clipped from V and 2 bases from J, the junction kept 7 bases outside the gene matches. Germline V gene lookup returns CDR1 LGHDT and CDR2 YNNKEL (reference sequence). The CDR3 is made up of 15 amino acids. CDR3 region: CASSPQGTANTEAFF. For the CDR3, the DNA is TGTGCCAGCAGCCCCCAAGGGACAGCTAACACTGAAGCTTTCTTT.

In this sample, this clone turned up once. The chain employs TRBV30 and TRBJ1-4; D unresolved. Germline V CDR1 and CDR2: GTSNPN, SVGIG (reference sequence). The CDR3 runs 15 residues. Trimming pared 1 base from V and 7 bases from J, leaving 16 bases between. CDR3 amino acids: CAWSANPDSSEKLFF. CDR3 bases: TGTGCCTGGAGTGCCAACCCTGATTCGAGTGAAAAACTGTTTTTT.

The chain employs TRBV24-1 and TRBJ1-1, with D hard to call. The germline V and J ends were trimmed by 1 base and 1 base, with 3 bases remaining between them. Germline CDR1 KGHDR, CDR2 SFDVKD. The CDR3 length is 13 residues. In DNA, the CDR3 is TGTGCCACCAGTGATTTCGGGAACACTGAAGCTTTCTTT. It translates to CATSDFGNTEAFF.

The chain has TRBV30 and TRBJ2-7; TRBD1 matches at 10 bases. Trimming removed 1 base from V and 6 bases from J; junction bases left unmatched: 9. The CDR3 length is 15 residues. In germline, CDR1 is GTSNPN, CDR2 SVGIG (reference sequence). The DNA of the CDR3 is TGTGCCTGGAGTGCCCCGGGACAGGGGTTTGGCGAGCAGTACTTC. Its protein product is CAWSAPGQGFGEQYF.

The chain combines TRBV7-2 with TRBJ1-5; TRBD1 agrees at 10 bases. V lost 5 bases, J lost 5 bases, and 3 bases stayed unmatched. In germline, CDR1 is SGHTA, CDR2 FQGNSA. The CDR3 has 14 residues. CDR3 amino acids: CASSPTGGHQPQHF. CDR3 bases: TGTGCCAGCAGCCCGACAGGGGGCCATCAGCCCCAGCATTTT.

The chain joins TRBV4-2 to TRBJ2-7, with D perhaps TRBD2 (5 bases). The germline V and J ends were trimmed by 3 bases and 2 bases, with 14 bases remaining between them. Per germline, CDR1 LGHNA and CDR2 YNFKEQ. This CDR3 contains 15 residues. The CDR3 DNA reads as TGTGCCAGCAGCCAGCGGGCACTGGGTCCCTACGAGCAGTACTTC. This codes for CASSQRALGPYEQYF.

The rearrangement links TRBV19 to TRBJ1-2; D is undetermined. The germline CDR1 and CDR2 sequences are LNHDA and SQIVND (reference sequence). The CDR3 loop spans 12 amino acids. V lost 3 bases to trimming and J lost 4 bases, with 6 bases between them. CDR3 sequence: CASSMNIYGYTF. DNA of the CDR3: TGTGCCAGTAGTATGAACATCTATGGCTACACCTTC.

V usage is TRBV10-1 and J usage is TRBJ2-7, with 8 bases identical to TRBD2. The germline gives CDR1 WNHNN, CDR2 SYGVQD (reference sequence). Germline trimming cut 5 bases from V and 2 bases from J; bases unmatched to any gene: 5. The CDR3 covers 14 residues. The CDR3 loop reads CASSPAGAAYEQYF. CDR3 in DNA: TGCGCCAGCAGTCCAGCGGGAGCCGCCTACGAGCAGTACTTC.

This clone was recorded once. This chain uses TRBV5-5 with TRBJ2-7, with a tentative D call TRBD2 (6 bases). The CDR3 length is 13 residues. V lost 4 bases and J 5 bases, leaving 13 bases between the germline ends. Germline lookup yields CDR1 SGHKS and CDR2 YYEKEE (reference sequence). The CDR3 DNA sequence: TGTGCCAGCAGCCATATGCCGGGGGACGAGCAGTACTTC. It yields the protein CASSHMPGDEQYF.

The chain links TRBV4-1 to TRBJ1-1; 10 bases align to TRBD1. V gave up 4 bases and J gave up 5 bases; unmatched junction bases: 10. This CDR3 has 16 residues. Germline lookup yields CDR1 MGHRA and CDR2 YSYEKL. CDR3 sequence: CASSPYATGGRTEAFF. In DNA form, the CDR3 reads TGCGCCAGCAGCCCTTACGCGACAGGGGGCAGGACTGAAGCTTTCTTT.

The chain uses TRBV21-1 and TRBJ2-7; no DNA check was done on the table's D call, TRBD1. TRBV21-1 represents a pseudogene. The CDR3 is 18 amino acids. CDR3 nucleotide sequence: TGTGCCAGCAGCGAAACCGGGACATTCGGGTCATGCTCCTACGAGCAGTACTTC. Translated, it gives CASSETGTFGSCSYEQYF.

The chain couples TRBV3-1 (or the pseudogene TRBV3-2) to TRBJ2-1; 9 bases are shared with TRBD2. This CDR3 is built from 15 residues. Germline CDR1 LGHDT, CDR2 YNNKEL (reference sequence). V lost 1 base to trimming and J lost 10 bases; unmatched junction nucleotides: 8. The DNA of the CDR3 is TGTGCCAGCAGCCAAGTGAGGCCTAGCGGGACCGAGCAGTTCTTC. Its translation: CASSQVRPSGTEQFF.

The rearrangement links TRBV24-1 to TRBJ2-3, with D uncertain. The CDR3 covers 12 residues. Germline CDR1 and CDR2: KGHDR and SFDVKD. With 6 bases removed from V and 5 bases from J, the gap between germline ends came to 8 bases. DNA of the CDR3: TGTGCCACCAGTACCCTAGGAGATACGCAGTATTTT. This translates into CATSTLGDTQYF.

This chain connects TRBV2 to TRBJ1-1, with D hard to call. V gave up 6 bases and J gave up 1 base, with 15 bases separating them. Germline CDR1 reads SNHLY; CDR2 reads FYNNEI. The length of the CDR3 is 15 residues. CDR3 sequence (DNA): TGTGCCAGCAGCACCCGTCCCAGATCGAACACTGAAGCTTTCTTT. Protein: CASSTRPRSNTEAFF.

This clone was detected once. This sequence joins TRBV6-5 and TRBJ2-2; no clear D. Germline CDR1 MNHEY, CDR2 SVGAGI. Trimming shortened V by 2 bases and J by 3 bases, and 10 bases separated the two germline ends. This CDR3 is built from 15 residues. DNA for the CDR3: TGTGCCAGCAGTTACGACAACGGATACACCGGGGAGCTGTTTTTT. The encoded protein is CASSYDNGYTGELFF.

The chain recombines TRBV10-3 with TRBJ1-1; TRBD1 might be the D (6 bases). There are 14 residues in the CDR3. Deletions cut 7 bases from V and 1 base from J, with 13 bases between. Looked up from germline, CDR1 is ENHRY and CDR2 is SYGVKD. For the CDR3, the DNA is TGTGCCATCACTCAAAGGGGGGGGAACACTGAAGCTTTCTTT. This gives the protein CAITQRGGNTEAFF.

The chain carries TRBV2 and TRBJ2-1, with 15 bases fitting TRBD2. Germline CDR1 SNHLY, CDR2 FYNNEI. CDR3 length: 15 amino acids. The trim removed 6 bases at V and 7 bases at J, leaving 4 bases unmatched. The CDR3 loop is CASSVGLAGGNEQFF. The CDR3 DNA is TGTGCCAGCAGCGTTGGACTAGCGGGAGGGAATGAGCAGTTCTTC.

J is TRBJ2-7 and V is TRBV4-2; maybe TRBD2 (6 bases). Germline-derived CDR1 and CDR2 are LGHNA and YNFKEQ. The CDR3 totals 15 residues. Trimming took 2 bases from V and 6 from J, leaving 17 bases between them. The CDR3: CASSQIGEAPGEQYF. CDR3 bases: TGTGCCAGCAGCCAAATAGGGGAGGCCCCCGGCGAGCAGTACTTC.

The chain carries TRBV7-3 and TRBJ2-3; D not resolved. Looked up from germline, CDR1 is SGHTA and CDR2 is FQGTGA. The CDR3 has 13 residues. V lost 1 base, J lost 4 bases, and 6 bases lay in between. The CDR3 loop reads CASSLSGADTQYF. As DNA, the CDR3 is TGTGCCAGCAGCTTAAGCGGCGCAGATACGCAGTATTTT.

The chain's CDR3 is CASPVGDRAYEQYF. CDR3 bases: TGTGCCAGTCCGGTGGGGGACAGGGCTTACGAGCAGTACTTC. The rearrangement joins TRBV21-1 to TRBJ2-7; TRBD1 is the table's D call and was not checked against the DNA. TRBV21-1 is a pseudogene. This CDR3 comprises 14 residues.

The chain recombines TRBV7-2 with TRBJ1-2, with no clear D. V lost 1 base, J lost 5 bases, and 11 bases lay in between. The CDR3 sequence is 14 residues long. Per germline, CDR1 SGHTA and CDR2 FQGNSA. CDR3 residues: CASSLERQAYGYTF. In DNA form, the CDR3 reads TGTGCCAGCAGCTTAGAAAGGCAGGCTTATGGCTACACCTTC.

This clone came up once. This chain joins TRBV6-5 and TRBJ2-7; 9 nucleotides align to TRBD1. V was clipped by 8 bases and J by 6 bases; unmatched bases: 14. The CDR3 totals 15 residues. Germline V lookup: CDR1 MNHEY, CDR2 SVGAGI. Here the CDR3 reads CASSPGQGSFGEQYF. CDR3 DNA sequence: TGTGCCAGCTCACCGGGACAGGGAAGTTTCGGCGAGCAGTACTTC.

The chain links TRBV7-9 to TRBJ1-5; D is undetermined. The CDR3 sequence is 15 residues long. Trimming removed 1 base from V and 8 bases from J, with 15 bases in between. From germline, CDR1 is SEHNR and CDR2 FQNEAQ (reference sequence). CDR3 DNA: TGTGCCAGCAGCTTAGGGAGCGACCCCTGGGAGCCCCAGCATTTT. This sequence encodes CASSLGSDPWEPQHF.